This T cell receptor beta chain was recovered during a study of CD8+CD57+ T cells in acquired aplastic anemia. Those patients picked for sequencing had displayed CD8+CD57+ cell expansion on flow cytometry. CDR1 is SSHAT, CDR2 FNYEAQ, per germline (reference sequence). The CDR3 loop spans 18 amino acids. After removal of 2 bases from V and 0 bases from J, the junction contained 5 bases not matched to a gene. Genomic DNA, serving as template, underwent TCR beta VDJ and CDR3 profiling. Each CDR3 protein gets one entry after TCRdb re-called the reads with MiXCR. The table includes about 240,000 distinct CDR3 sequences, around 45% detected once.

The specimen sequenced was sorted CD4+, CD8+, or CD8+CD57+ T cells (not recorded which) from PBMCs. V usage is TRBV7-7 and J usage is TRBJ2-2, with 11 positions matching TRBD1. This TCR was recovered from a human donor with aplastic anemia. The CDR3 region is CASSLRTGGLTNTGELFF. Here the CDR3 DNA reads TGTGCCAGCAGCTTAAGGACAGGGGGCTTGACGAACACCGGGGAGCTGTTTTTT.